This record covers a single T cell receptor (beta chain). Per germline, CDR1 SGHAT and CDR2 FQDESV (reference sequence). This CDR3 region has 16 residues. The germline V and J ends were trimmed by 2 bases and 1 base, with 13 bases remaining between them. Sequencing was performed with immunoSEQ multiplex PCR; in TCRdb, only in-frame clones are kept and a portion is missing. The sample includes tens of thousands of clones, 91% seen only once; the top ten take approximately 18%. The data belong to a study of control samples from healthy donors and cancer patients. The sequence was collected from a man over 45 in good health. The source material was blood. The chain is built from TRBV11-1 and TRBJ2-3; D possibly corresponds to TRBD1 (7 bases). CDR3 loop: CASSLWRGQRTDTQYF. DNA for the CDR3: TGTGCCAGCAGCTTATGGCGGGGACAGCGCACAGATACGCAGTATTTT.